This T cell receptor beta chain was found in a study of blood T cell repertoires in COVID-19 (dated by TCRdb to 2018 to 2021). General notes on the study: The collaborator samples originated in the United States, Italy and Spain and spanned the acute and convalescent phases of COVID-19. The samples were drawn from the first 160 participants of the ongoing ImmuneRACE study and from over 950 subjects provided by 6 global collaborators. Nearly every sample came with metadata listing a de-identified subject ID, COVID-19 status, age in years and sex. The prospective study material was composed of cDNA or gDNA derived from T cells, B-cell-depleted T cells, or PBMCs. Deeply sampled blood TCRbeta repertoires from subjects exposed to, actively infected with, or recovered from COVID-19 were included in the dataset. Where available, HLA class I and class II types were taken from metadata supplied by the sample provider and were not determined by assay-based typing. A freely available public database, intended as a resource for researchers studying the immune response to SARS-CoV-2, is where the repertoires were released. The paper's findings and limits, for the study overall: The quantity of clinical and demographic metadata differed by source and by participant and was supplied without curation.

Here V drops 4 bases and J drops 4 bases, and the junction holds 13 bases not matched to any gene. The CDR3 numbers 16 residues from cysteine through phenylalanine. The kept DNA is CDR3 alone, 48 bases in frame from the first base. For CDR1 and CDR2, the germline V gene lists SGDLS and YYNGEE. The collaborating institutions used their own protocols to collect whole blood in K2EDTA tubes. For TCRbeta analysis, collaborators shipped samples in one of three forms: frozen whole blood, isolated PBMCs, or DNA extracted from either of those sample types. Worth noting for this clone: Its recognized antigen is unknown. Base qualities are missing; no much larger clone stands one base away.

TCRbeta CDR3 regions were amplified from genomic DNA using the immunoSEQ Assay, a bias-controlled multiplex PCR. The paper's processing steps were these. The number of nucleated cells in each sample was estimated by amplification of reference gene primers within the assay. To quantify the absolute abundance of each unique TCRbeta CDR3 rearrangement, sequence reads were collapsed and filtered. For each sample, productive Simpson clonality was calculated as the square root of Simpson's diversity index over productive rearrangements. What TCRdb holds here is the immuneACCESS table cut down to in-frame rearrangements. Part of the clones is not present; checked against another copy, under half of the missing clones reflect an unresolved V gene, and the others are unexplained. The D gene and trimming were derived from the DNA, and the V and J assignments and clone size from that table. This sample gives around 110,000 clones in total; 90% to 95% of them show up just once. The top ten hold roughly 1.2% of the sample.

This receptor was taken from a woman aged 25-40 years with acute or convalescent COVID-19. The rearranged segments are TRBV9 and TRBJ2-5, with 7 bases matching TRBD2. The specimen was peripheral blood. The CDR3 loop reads CASSSGLVGGIETQYF. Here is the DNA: TGTGCCAGCAGCAGCGGATTAGTCGGGGGGATAGAGACCCAGTACTTC.